This T cell receptor (beta chain) came from a study of T cells in Graves' hyperthyroidism and ophthalmopathy. Study details: Upon initial diagnosis and before any treatment, peripheral blood was collected. Broader study findings: In the blood, most expanded thyroid clonotypes above 0.001 appeared as well.

A few counts support this clonotype. What it binds is unknown. After removal of 2 bases from V and 4 bases from J, the junction contained 11 bases not matched to a gene. The germline V gene encodes CDR1 SGHVS and CDR2 FQNEAQ. The CDR3 loop spans 18 amino acids. Researchers took RNA transcripts and amplified the TCR beta CDR3 regions from them. Primed by the HTBI set, a first-round RT-PCR was run on the TCR CDR3. One entry per CDR3 protein, called by TCRdb with MiXCR from the multiplex PCR reads. The sample shows 250,000 to 350,000 distinct CDR3 sequences, roughly 17% of them seen only once. The TCR comes from a man aged 25-45 years with Graves' hyperthyroidism. The chain links TRBV7-8 to TRBJ2-5; the match to TRBD2 covers 12 bases. The specimen sequenced was blood. The CDR3 reads CASSLPKTSGSPRETQYF. The DNA of the CDR3 is TGTGCCAGCAGCTTACCTAAGACTAGCGGGAGTCCGCGAGAGACCCAGTACTTC.